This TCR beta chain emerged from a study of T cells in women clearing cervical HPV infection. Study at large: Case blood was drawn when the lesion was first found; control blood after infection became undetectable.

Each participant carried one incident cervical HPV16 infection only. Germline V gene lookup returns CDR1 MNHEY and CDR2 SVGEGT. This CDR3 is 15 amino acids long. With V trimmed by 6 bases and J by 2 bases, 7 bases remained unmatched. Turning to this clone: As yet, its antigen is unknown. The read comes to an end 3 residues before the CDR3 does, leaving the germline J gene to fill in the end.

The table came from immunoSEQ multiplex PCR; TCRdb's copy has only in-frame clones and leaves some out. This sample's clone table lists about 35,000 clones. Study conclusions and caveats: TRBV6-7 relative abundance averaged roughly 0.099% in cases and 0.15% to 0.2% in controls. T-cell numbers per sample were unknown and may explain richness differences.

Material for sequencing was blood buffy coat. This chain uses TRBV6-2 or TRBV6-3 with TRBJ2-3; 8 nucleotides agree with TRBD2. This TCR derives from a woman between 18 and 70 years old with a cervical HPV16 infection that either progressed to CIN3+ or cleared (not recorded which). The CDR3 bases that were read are TGTGCCAGCAGAAGGGAGCGGGGGCTCACAGATACG. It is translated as CASRRERGLTDT. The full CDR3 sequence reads CASRRERGLTDTQYF.